This entry concerns a single TCR beta chain. Its specificity is unknown. With 6 bases removed from V and 7 bases from J, the gap between germline ends came to 12 bases. Germline V gene lookup returns CDR1 MNHNS and CDR2 SASEGT. This CDR3 has 12 residues. This record comes from a study of shared clonotypes between healthy human individuals. Within Nashville, Tennessee resided all donors, each a Caucasian adult. Findings of the study overall: Having only a few donors restricted how much genetic and exposure-history diversity was captured.

An assay was performed, and its level was deep. The data were produced by immunoSEQ multiplex PCR, yet TCRdb's version contains in-frame clones alone and is incomplete. The table lists some 1.5 million clones, roughly 96% of them singletons. The V and J genes are TRBV6-1 and TRBJ1-2; a weak D match, TRBD1 (5 bases). The sequence came from a man aged 30 to 45 in good health. Source material: naive CD4+ T cells sorted from blood. Subset here: CD45RA+ positively selected. CDR3: CASSQGVRGYTF. The DNA of the CDR3 is TGTGCCAGCAGCCAGGGAGTCCGTGGCTACACCTTC.